These 4 T cell receptor beta chains were all obtained from the same sample, sequenced in a study of blood T cell repertoires in COVID-19. Some clones are missing from TCRdb's copy, which holds only in-frame ones; the method was immunoSEQ multiplex PCR. The sample shows over 200,000 clones, 80% to 85% of them seen only once. Source material: peripheral blood. These receptors all come from a woman of 80 years or more with active or convalescent COVID-19.

As concerns this clone: Within the sample, other DNA sequences also encode this same CDR3. This chain links TRBV5-1 with TRBJ2-7; D not certain. CDR1 and CDR2 from the germline V gene are SGHRS and YFSETQ. The CDR3 covers 14 residues. With 0 bases removed from V and 0 bases from J, the gap between germline ends came to 7 bases. The CDR3 DNA sequence: TGCGCCAGCAGCTTGGACCCGAGCTCCTACGAGCAGTACTTC. This translates into CASSLDPSSYEQYF.

The chain has TRBV5-1 and TRBJ1-2, with no clear D. The V and J ends lost 5 bases and 4 bases respectively, with 9 bases between them. In germline, CDR1 is SGHRS, CDR2 YFSETQ. This CDR3 comprises 12 residues. CDR3 bases: TGCGCCAGCAGGTACGAGGGCTATGGCTACACCTTC. It translates to CASRYEGYGYTF.

This chain connects TRBV7-2 to TRBJ1-5; 7 bases match TRBD1. The V gene end was trimmed by 5 bases and the J gene end by 9 bases; junction bases not matched to a gene: 10. The CDR3 spans 14 residues. CDR1 is SGHTA and CDR2 is FQGNSA in the germline V gene. In DNA, the CDR3 is TGTGCCAGCAGCCCCTCCGGGGGGGACAGGCCCCAGCATTTT. Translated, it gives CASSPSGGDRPQHF.

This clone appeared a few times. Written as DNA, the CDR3 is TGTGCCAGCTCCGGGACAGGGGATCAGCCCCAGCATTTT. It encodes CASSGTGDQPQHF. The chain is built from TRBV9 and TRBJ1-5; TRBD1 agrees at 10 bases. This CDR3 spans 13 amino acids. Looked up from germline, CDR1 is SGDLS and CDR2 is YYNGEE. Unmatched junction bases numbered 3, after V lost 7 bases and J lost 5 bases.